This TCR beta chain came from a study of cytomegalovirus exposure and HLA in healthy donors. Deletions cut 2 bases from V and 3 bases from J, with 17 bases between. Germline assignment: CDR1 SGHAT and CDR2 FQNNGV. The CDR3 is made up of 16 amino acids. Study-wide results and caveats: Associated with cytomegalovirus, according to the listing, were about 160 TCR beta chains. In a later analysis, first-cohort TCR clusters were found to tend to co-occur in the approximately 120 validation repertoires.

Sequenced by immunoSEQ multiplex PCR; TCRdb stores in-frame clones only, minus some. The sample carries roughly 100,000 clones, more than 85% recorded once. Worth noting for this clone: Its matching antigen is unknown.

Source material: PBMCs. The gene calls are TRBV11-2 and TRBJ2-7; D is possibly TRBD2 (7 bases). This receptor was taken from a woman between 18 and 30 years old in good health and CMV-seropositive. CDR3 protein: CASSLMRAGANYEQYF. The CDR3 nucleotides are TGTGCCAGCAGCTTAATGAGGGCGGGGGCAAACTACGAGCAGTACTTC.